This T cell receptor beta chain was captured by sequencing in a study of blood T cell repertoires in COVID-19. On the study more broadly: The study drew acute and convalescent COVID-19 samples from the United States, Italy and Spain. PBMCs, B-cell-depleted T cells, or T cells provided the cDNA or gDNA that made up the material.

The repertoire was sequenced with immunoSEQ multiplex PCR; TCRdb's copy has only in-frame clones and lacks some. The sample has hundreds of thousands of clones, about 87% seen once. Trimming cost V 6 bases and J 11 bases; bases outside gene matches: 5. This CDR3 region has 10 residues. Germline V CDR1 and CDR2: DFQATT, SNEGSKA (reference sequence). The sequenced sample was peripheral blood. This TCR derives from a woman between 25 and 40 years old who had recovered from COVID-19. The chain links TRBV20-1 to TRBJ1-1; 8 bases fit TRBD1. The CDR3 reads CSAVDRAAFF. The DNA of the CDR3 is TGCAGTGCCGTGGACAGGGCGGCTTTCTTT.